The source of this T cell receptor (beta chain) is a study of Graves' ophthalmopathy and Graves' hyperthyroidism. V shed 2 bases and J shed 1 base, with 15 bases lying between them. The CDR3 loop spans 16 amino acids. Germline assignment: CDR1 SGHAT and CDR2 FQNNGV. There are many counts of this clonotype. Amplification from RNA transcripts yielded the TCR beta CDR3 regions. HTBI primers served in a first-round RT-PCR, which a second-round multiplex PCR followed. TCRdb reprocessed the multiplex PCR reads via MiXCR and lists one record per CDR3 protein. The sample yields under 350,000 distinct CDR3 sequences, roughly 16% seen once.

The V call is TRBV11-2, the J call TRBJ2-7; weak D call: TRBD2 (5 bases). Sequencing was done on a sample of peripheral blood. The sequence derives from an adult man with Graves' ophthalmopathy. The DNA for the CDR3 is TGTGCCAGCAGCTTACGTCAAGCGGAAAAGTCCTACGAGCAGTACTTC. Translated, it gives CASSLRQAEKSYEQYF.